The following is a TCR beta chain sequence with its context. Its target is unknown. The entry originates in a study of radiotherapy plus CTLA-4 blockade in lung cancer. The data were produced by immunoSEQ multiplex PCR, yet TCRdb's version contains in-frame clones alone and is incomplete. The sample includes nearly 95,000 clones, roughly 80% of them seen just once. General observations from the study: The best prediction of response reportedly came from early blood T cell clone dynamics, with interferon-beta.

Lung cancer patients with chemo-refractory metastatic non-small-cell disease were given focal radiation plus CTLA-4 blockade with ipilimumab. The V end was cut by 0 bases, the J end by 4 bases, with 16 bases between. CDR1 is MNHEY and CDR2 is SMNVEV in the germline V gene (reference sequence). The CDR3 sequence is 16 residues long. The V and J genes are TRBV27 and TRBJ2-7; no definite D call. The origin of this receptor is a human donor with non-small cell lung cancer that progressed on radiotherapy plus ipilimumab. The sample here was peripheral blood, taken from a patient treated with radiotherapy plus ipilimumab. The DNA for the CDR3 is TGTGCCAGCAGTTTATCGACACATGGTACTTTTTACGAGCAGTACTTC. This codes for CASSLSTHGTFYEQYF.